Each of the 20 T cell receptor beta chains below was sequenced from the same sample in a study of a mutant IDH1 vaccine in newly diagnosed glioma. Sequenced by immunoSEQ multiplex PCR; TCRdb stores in-frame clones only, minus some. Of about 36,000 clones listed, roughly 76% are singletons. Time point in this sample: week 5, during vaccination. What each vaccine dose contained was 300 ug of mutant IDH1 20-mer peptide, accompanied by topical imiquimod. No cognate antigen is known for these TCRs. This material consisted of PBMCs, taken from a glioma patient whose treatment included an IDH1 peptide vaccine. Source of these receptors: a man between 45 and 60 years old with glioma.

The V call is TRBV5-1, the J call TRBJ1-5, with unresolved D. The CDR3 runs to 13 residues. V shed 0 bases and J shed 7 bases, with 8 bases lying between them. Per germline, CDR1 SGHRS and CDR2 YFSETQ. CDR3 amino acids: CASSLGGGQPQHF. CDR3 bases: TGCGCCAGCAGCTTGGGGGGAGGCCAGCCCCAGCATTTT.

This chain connects TRBV5-5 to TRBJ2-7, with D unclear. The germline gives CDR1 SGHKS, CDR2 YYEKEE (reference sequence). The CDR3 has 13 residues. Trimming cost V 4 bases and J 0 bases, with 8 bases left between them. For the CDR3, the DNA is TGTGCCAGCAGCCCCCAGGCCTCCTACGAGCAGTACTTC. It yields the protein CASSPQASYEQYF.

The V gene is TRBV9, the J gene TRBJ2-2; D is perhaps TRBD1 (6 bases). This CDR3 is 14 amino acids long. V lost 0 bases and J 7 bases, leaving 10 bases between the germline ends. Germline V lookup: CDR1 SGDLS, CDR2 YYNGEE. This CDR3 is CASSVGQAGGELFF. CDR3 DNA: TGTGCCAGCAGCGTAGGACAGGCGGGCGGGGAGCTGTTTTTT.

The rearrangement links TRBV5-4 to TRBJ2-5; no reliable D call. The CDR3 is 13 amino acids. V was cut by 0 bases and J by 5 bases, with 8 bases left in between. Germline-derived CDR1 and CDR2 are SGHNT and YYREEE (reference sequence). The CDR3 bases are TGTGCCAGCAGCTTGGGTCGGCGGGAGACCCAGTACTTC. It translates to CASSLGRRETQYF.

The chain recombines TRBV19 with TRBJ2-2; 7 bases agree with TRBD1. V was pared by 6 bases and J by 0 bases, with 1 base of the junction left unmatched. The CDR3 sequence is 14 residues long. The germline CDR1 and CDR2 sequences are LNHDA and SQIVND (reference sequence). The CDR3 coding sequence is TGTGCCAGTAGCGGACAGGCGAACACCGGGGAGCTGTTTTTT. This encodes CASSGQANTGELFF.

V and J are TRBV5-1 and TRBJ1-6; D is unresolved. CDR1 and CDR2 from the germline V gene are SGHRS and YFSETQ. This CDR3 comprises 14 residues. V was cut by 4 bases and J by 7 bases, with 12 bases left in between. The CDR3 protein is CASSKLTENSPLHF. CDR3 nucleotide sequence: TGCGCCAGCAGCAAGCTGACCGAGAATTCACCCCTCCACTTT.

This sequence joins TRBV6-1 and TRBJ1-1, with D possibly being TRBD1 (6 bases). The CDR3 extends over 12 amino acids. Germline V gives CDR1 MNHNS, CDR2 SASEGT. Trimming removed 8 bases from V and 1 base from J, with 8 bases in between. CDR3 nucleotide sequence: TGTGCCAGCCACAGGGCGAACACTGAAGCTTTCTTT. Translation: CASHRANTEAFF.

The chain has TRBV14 and TRBJ1-1; D ambiguous. Germline V gene lookup returns CDR1 SGHDN and CDR2 FVKESK. The V gene lost 3 bases and the J gene lost 1 base, with 9 bases spanning the gap. The CDR3 consists of 14 residues. The CDR3 nucleotides read TGTGCCAGCAGCCAGGCAGCAGCGAACACTGAAGCTTTCTTT. Its protein product is CASSQAAANTEAFF.

A few counts support this clone. The chain uses TRBV6-6 and TRBJ1-1, with D unresolved. The CDR3 consists of 11 residues. Germline-derived CDR1 and CDR2 are MNHNY and SVGAGI (reference sequence). The V gene lost 5 bases and the J gene lost 8 bases, with 9 bases spanning the gap. In nucleotides, the CDR3 is TGTGCCAGCAGTCCGACGTTCGAAGCTTTCTTT. As protein: CASSPTFEAFF.

The chain is built from TRBV7-9 and TRBJ2-3; D perhaps matches TRBD2 (6 bases). This CDR3 is 14 amino acids long. V lost 2 bases, J lost 1 base, and 7 bases lay in between. The germline V gene has CDR1 SEHNR and CDR2 FQNEAQ (reference sequence). Here the CDR3 reads CASSLTGGTDTQYF. CDR3 DNA sequence: TGTGCCAGCAGCTTAACGGGAGGCACAGATACGCAGTATTTT.

This sequence joins TRBV6-5 and TRBJ1-5; D call uncertain. V lost 0 bases to trimming and J lost 7 bases, with 13 bases between them. Per the germline V gene, CDR1 is MNHEY and CDR2 is SVGAGI. The CDR3 spans 15 residues. The CDR3 bases are TGTGCCAGCAGTTACTCGCTGGCAGGTCGGCAGCCCCAGCATTTT. Its protein product is CASSYSLAGRQPQHF.

The V call is TRBV4-1, the J call TRBJ1-5; 9 positions agree with TRBD1. This CDR3 contains 17 residues. Losses at the gene ends were 4 bases for V and 5 bases for J; bases not matched to a gene: 12. The germline CDR1 and CDR2 sequences are MGHRA and YSYEKL. CDR3 DNA sequence: TGCGCCAGCAGCCCTCTACCGGGGACAGGGTCGTATCAGCCCCAGCATTTT. It codes for CASSPLPGTGSYQPQHF.

The chain joins TRBV7-9 to TRBJ2-7, with 8 bases identical to TRBD1. Losses at the gene ends were 0 bases for V and 6 bases for J; bases not matched to a gene: 10. This CDR3 has 16 residues. Germline values: CDR1 SEHNR, CDR2 FQNEAQ (reference sequence). CDR3 coding DNA: TGTGCCAGCAGCTTAGCCGGCGGACAGGGTAGTCGCGAGCAGTACTTC. It is translated as CASSLAGGQGSREQYF. Based on the CDR3 plus reference TRBV7-9 and TRBJ2-7, the full variable domain is DTGVSQNPRHKITKRGQNVTFRCDPISEHNRLYWYRQTLGQGPEFLTYFQNEAQLEKSRLLSDRFSAERPKGSFSTLEIQRTEQGDSAMYLCASSLAGGQGSREQYFGPGTRLTVT.

The chain uses TRBV27 and TRBJ2-7, with TRBD2 matching 15 bases. The CDR3 has 18 residues. The junction had 10 bases not matched to a gene; V was cut back by 6 bases and J by 1 base. Germline loops: CDR1 MNHEY, CDR2 SMNVEV (reference sequence). The CDR3: CASSPSSGLAGGSYEQYF. For the CDR3, the DNA is TGTGCCAGCAGCCCTTCGTCCGGACTAGCGGGGGGGTCCTACGAGCAGTACTTC.

The chain employs TRBV19 and TRBJ1-1; possibly TRBD1 for D (5 bases). V dropped 5 bases and J dropped 1 base, with 14 bases sitting between them. Germline V gives CDR1 LNHDA, CDR2 SQIVND (reference sequence). The CDR3 is made up of 15 amino acids. CDR3 in amino acids: CASSHRRRGNTEAFF. The CDR3 DNA reads as TGTGCCAGTAGTCACCGCAGGAGGGGGAACACTGAAGCTTTCTTT.

The V and J genes are TRBV7-2 and TRBJ2-2; 7 positions match TRBD1. Germline loops: CDR1 SGHTA, CDR2 FQGNSA. V lost 8 bases to trimming and J lost 5 bases; unmatched junction nucleotides: 8. The CDR3 is 14 amino acids. The CDR3 DNA reads as TGTGCCAGCTTGAGGGGGCCTTCGACCGGGGAGCTGTTTTTT. Protein: CASLRGPSTGELFF.

This clone occurred once. J is TRBJ1-5 and V is TRBV6-6; D is undetermined. Germline loops: CDR1 MNHNY, CDR2 SVGAGI (reference sequence). CDR3 length: 13 residues. V lost 11 bases to trimming and J lost 3 bases, with 14 bases between them. CDR3 loop: CAGADTSNQPQHF. The CDR3 DNA follows: TGTGCCGGTGCCGACACCTCCAATCAGCCCCAGCATTTT.

The chain has TRBV6-1 and TRBJ2-5, with D uncertain. The CDR3 is 15 amino acids. Germline assignment: CDR1 MNHNS and CDR2 SASEGT. V was shortened by 1 base and J by 5 bases, with 14 bases between the two germline ends. The CDR3 nucleotides are TGTGCCAGCAGTGAAGGAAGTAACGGGCTGGAGACCCAGTACTTC. It is translated as CASSEGSNGLETQYF.

J is TRBJ1-5 and V is TRBV5-5; TRBD1 aligns across 12 bases. The CDR3 loop spans 16 amino acids. Trimming removed 5 bases from V and 5 bases from J; junction bases left unmatched: 8. Germline assignment: CDR1 SGHKS and CDR2 YYEKEE (reference sequence). In DNA, the CDR3 is TGTGCCAGCAGACTATCCGGGACAGGGGGCGATCAGCCCCAGCATTTT. Protein product: CASRLSGTGGDQPQHF.

The chain uses TRBV4-3 and TRBJ2-3, with D hard to call. Looked up from germline, CDR1 is LGHNA and CDR2 is YSLEER. CDR3 length: 16 amino acids. The ends were cut back, 0 bases at V and 4 bases at J, with 14 bases in the middle. CDR3 sequence (DNA): TGCGCCAGCAGCCAAGATCTCGGGTCGGGCGCAGATACGCAGTATTTT. Protein sequence: CASSQDLGSGADTQYF.